This TCR beta chain was sequenced in a study of shared clonotypes between healthy human individuals. All donors qualified as healthy HIV-negative adults and had experienced no recent acute infections or vaccinations. Caucasian adults residing in Nashville, Tennessee made up all the donors. The length of the CDR3 is 15 residues. After removal of 5 bases from V and 0 bases from J, the junction contained 5 bases not matched to a gene. Germline loops: CDR1 MNHNS, CDR2 SASEGT. The assay used deep level. Sequencing used immunoSEQ multiplex PCR; TCRdb keeps in-frame clones, though not all of them. This table holds 950,000 to 1,300,000 clones, 65% to 75% found once.

The rearrangement links TRBV6-1 to TRBJ2-7; 9 nucleotides agree with TRBD2. This receptor was obtained from a man younger than 35 in good health. The sample was memory CD4+ T cells sorted from blood. The subset: CD45RA-negative fraction. The CDR3 here is CASSTLGLASYEQYF. In DNA form, the CDR3 reads TGTGCCAGCAGTACCCTGGGACTAGCCTCCTACGAGCAGTACTTC.